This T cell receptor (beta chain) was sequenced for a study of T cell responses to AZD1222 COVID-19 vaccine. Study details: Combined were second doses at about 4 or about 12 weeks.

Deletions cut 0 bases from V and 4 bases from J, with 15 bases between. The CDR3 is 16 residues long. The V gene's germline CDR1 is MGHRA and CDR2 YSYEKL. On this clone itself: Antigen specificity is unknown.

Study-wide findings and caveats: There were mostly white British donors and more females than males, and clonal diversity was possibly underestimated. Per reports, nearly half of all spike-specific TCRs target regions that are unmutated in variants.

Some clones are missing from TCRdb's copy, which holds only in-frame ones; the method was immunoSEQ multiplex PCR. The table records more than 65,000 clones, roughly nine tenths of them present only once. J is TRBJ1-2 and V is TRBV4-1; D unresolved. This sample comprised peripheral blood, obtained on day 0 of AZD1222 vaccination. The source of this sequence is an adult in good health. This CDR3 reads CASSQDVFAALYGYTF. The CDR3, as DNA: TGCGCCAGCAGCCAAGATGTGTTCGCGGCCCTCTATGGCTACACCTTC.